These 32 T cell receptor beta chains share one sample of origin, sequenced in a study of shared clonotypes between healthy human individuals (dated by TCRdb to about 2020). CD8 naive samples were CD45RO-negative cells positively selected for CCR7, giving a CD45RA+CCR7+ population that excluded TemRA cells. The library came from the immunoSEQ multiplex PCR assay. Entries here come from immuneACCESS through TCRdb and include only in-frame sequences with V and J called. Some clones fail to appear in such tables; in the studies checked, an unresolved V gene covers under half of the shortfall, and the cause of the remainder is unknown. The sample data list roughly 2,000,000 clones, and 85% to 95% of these were observed just once. Under 2% of the sample is taken by the ten largest. What was sequenced was naive CD8+ T cells from PBMCs. The sample's cell subset or site label, in plain terms: CD45RA+CCR7+. The receptor set was obtained from a young man in good health. Some clones in this sample may be carry-over from other donors' samples.

This chain joins TRBV13 and TRBJ1-1; TRBD1 matches 10 bases. Germline trimming cut 3 bases from V and 4 bases from J; bases unmatched to any gene: 2. Per the germline V gene, CDR1 is PRHDT and CDR2 is FYEKMQ (reference sequence). The CDR3 sequence is 14 residues long. In nucleotides, the CDR3 is TGTGCCAGCAGCTTGGGACAGGGGCTCACTGAAGCTTTCTTT. Translated, it gives CASSLGQGLTEAFF.

This clone was picked up one time. V is TRBV5-1 and J is TRBJ2-3; 7 nucleotides agree with TRBD1. Germline CDR1 reads SGHRS; CDR2 reads YFSETQ. Trimming cost V 1 base and J 2 bases; bases outside gene matches: 7. The CDR3 consists of 16 residues. The CDR3 region has the DNA TGCGCCAGCAGCTTGCGTAACAGGGGAATCACAGATACGCAGTATTTT. This gives the protein CASSLRNRGITDTQYF.

The chain employs TRBV9 and TRBJ1-2; D is ambiguous. This CDR3 has 15 amino acids. V gave up 4 bases and J gave up 2 bases, with 15 bases separating them. Germline V gives CDR1 SGDLS, CDR2 YYNGEE. CDR3 region: CASSPTAGQNYGYTF. Written as DNA, the CDR3 is TGTGCCAGCAGCCCAACCGCGGGTCAGAACTATGGCTACACCTTC.

The chain is built from TRBV29-1 and TRBJ2-2; the D gene is possibly TRBD2 (6 bases). Trimming took off 7 bases at V and 4 bases at J, with 13 bases between the two ends. Germline V gene sequence: CDR1 SQVTM, CDR2 ANQGSEA. CDR3 size: 13 residues. The CDR3 region has the DNA TGCAGCGCCCTTATGGGGGGCACCGGGGAGCTGTTTTTT. Its protein product is CSALMGGTGELFF.

This clone was observed once. J is TRBJ1-1 and V is TRBV7-9, with a possible D match to TRBD1 (5 bases). Per the germline V gene, CDR1 is SEHNR and CDR2 is FQNEAQ (reference sequence). There are 15 residues in the CDR3. Trimming pared 8 bases from V and 5 bases from J, leaving 21 bases between. CDR3 nucleotide sequence: TGTGCCAGCCTGCGATTGGGGGGGGTAACTACTGAAGCTTTCTTT. It encodes CASLRLGGVTTEAFF.

The V gene is TRBV30, the J gene TRBJ2-7; a possible D gene is TRBD1 (6 bases). V dropped 7 bases and J dropped 5 bases, with 18 bases sitting between them. Per germline, CDR1 GTSNPN and CDR2 SVGIG (reference sequence). The CDR3 sequence is 13 residues long. The CDR3 loop is CASRPRGENEQYF. The CDR3 nucleotides read TGTGCCTCGAGGCCCAGGGGCGAAAACGAGCAGTACTTC.

In nucleotides, the CDR3 is TGCGCCAGCAGCTTCACAGGCGGACTAGCCAAAAACATTCAGTACTTC. This encodes CASSFTGGLAKNIQYF. The chain uses TRBV5-1 and TRBJ2-4; the D call may be TRBD1 or TRBD2 (5 bases each). This CDR3 has 16 residues. CDR1 and CDR2 (germline): SGHRS, YFSETQ. Trimming shortened V by 2 bases and J by 0 bases, and 12 bases separated the two germline ends.

A remark on this clone: The sample holds other DNA sequences that translate to the same CDR3. The rearrangement links TRBV9 to TRBJ2-7, with 8 bases that match TRBD2. In germline, CDR1 is SGDLS, CDR2 YYNGEE. V shed 0 bases, J shed 3 bases, and the junction held 2 bases outside the gene matches. This CDR3 is built from 14 residues. In DNA, the CDR3 is TGTGCCAGCAGCGTAGGTAGCGGGAACTACGAGCAGTACTTC. Translation gives CASSVGSGNYEQYF. The variable domain in full, completed from reference TRBV9 and TRBJ2-7, reads DSGVTQTPKHLITATGQRVTLRCSPRSGDLSVYWYQQSLDQGLQFLIQYYNGEERAKGNILERFSAQQFPDLHSELNLSSLELGDSALYFCASSVGSGNYEQYFGPGTRLTVT.

This clone was observed a single time. J is TRBJ1-2 and V is TRBV29-1; no definite D call. Germline assignment: CDR1 SQVTM and CDR2 ANQGSEA. Trimming stripped 3 bases from V and 0 bases from J, with 14 bases between. The CDR3 covers 15 residues. CDR3 coding DNA: TGCAGCGTTGAGGGGTGGCGGGGAGCTAACTATGGCTACACCTTC. Amino acid sequence: CSVEGWRGANYGYTF.

This chain links TRBV27 with TRBJ1-1, with D perhaps matching TRBD1 (6 bases). The CDR3 has 17 amino acids. The V end lost 4 bases, the J end lost 0 bases, and 18 bases lay between the germline ends. In germline, CDR1 is MNHEY, CDR2 SMNVEV (reference sequence). The DNA for the CDR3 is TGTGCCAGCAGTTCCGACACGGACAGCCCCCTGAACACTGAAGCTTTCTTT. Translation: CASSSDTDSPLNTEAFF.

V is TRBV6-5 and J is TRBJ2-7; 7 nucleotides align to TRBD1. J was trimmed by 5 bases and V by 6 bases; bases with no gene match: 4. The CDR3 is 12 amino acids. Germline-derived CDR1 and CDR2 are MNHEY and SVGAGI. In DNA form, the CDR3 reads TGTGCCAGCAGGTTAGACAGGGACGAGCAGTACTTC. This translates into CASRLDRDEQYF.

About this clone itself: The sample holds other DNA sequences that translate to the same CDR3. The J gene is TRBJ2-7, the V gene TRBV5-6, with a possible D match to TRBD1 (6 bases). The germline V and J ends were trimmed by 0 bases and 0 bases, with 10 bases remaining between them. Germline V gene sequence: CDR1 SGHDT, CDR2 YYEEEE. This CDR3 is built from 15 residues. CDR3 sequence: CASSLVGANSYEQYF. The CDR3 DNA is TGTGCCAGCAGCTTGGTGGGGGCGAACTCCTACGAGCAGTACTTC.

Written as DNA, the CDR3 is TGTGCCAGCAGTGGCCCGGGGCAGGCAAATCAGCCCCAGCATTTT. This codes for CASSGPGQANQPQHF. The chain carries TRBV28 and TRBJ1-5, with D maybe TRBD1 (5 bases). Trimming left V 5 bases short and J 4 bases short, with 15 bases between. The CDR3 has 15 residues. Per the germline V gene, CDR1 is MDHEN and CDR2 is SYDVKM.

A single count supports this clone. J is TRBJ1-1 and V is TRBV11-2; D is possibly TRBD1 (5 bases). CDR1 is SGHAT, CDR2 FQNNGV, per germline. The germline V and J ends were trimmed by 6 bases and 5 bases, with 16 bases remaining between them. This CDR3 region has 14 residues. The CDR3 region is CASRRGGEETEAFF. Here the CDR3 DNA reads TGTGCCAGCAGACGCGGGGGGGAAGAGACTGAAGCTTTCTTT.

This clone was seen only a few times. The chain links TRBV15 to TRBJ1-1; D gene unclear. The CDR3 consists of 14 residues. CDR1 LNHNV and CDR2 YYDKDF come from the germline V gene (reference sequence). Trimming shortened V by 3 bases and J by 0 bases, and 8 bases separated the two germline ends. The CDR3 nucleotides are TGTGCCACCAGCAGCACTAGATTGAACACTGAAGCTTTCTTT. Translating it yields CATSSTRLNTEAFF.

This clone was found once. The V and J genes are TRBV27 and TRBJ2-5; TRBD1 matches at 11 bases. CDR3 length: 16 residues. The V and J ends lost 5 bases and 5 bases, in that order; junction bases with no gene match: 10. Germline V gene data show CDR1 as MNHEY and CDR2 as SMNVEV (reference sequence). This chain's CDR3 is CASSPIRDRGWETQYF. As DNA, the CDR3 is TGTGCCAGCAGTCCCATCCGGGACAGGGGGTGGGAGACCCAGTACTTC.

The chain is built from TRBV13 and TRBJ1-2, with D unresolved. Trimming took off 0 bases at V and 0 bases at J, with 8 bases between the two ends. CDR1 and CDR2 (germline): PRHDT, FYEKMQ (reference sequence). This CDR3 comprises 15 residues. The CDR3 DNA sequence: TGTGCCAGCAGCTTAGGGCGGACCGCTAACTATGGCTACACCTTC. It specifies CASSLGRTANYGYTF.

This clone was counted once. Within the sample, other DNA sequences also encode this same CDR3. V usage is TRBV6-5 and J usage is TRBJ2-7, with unresolved D. Germline lookup yields CDR1 MNHEY and CDR2 SVGAGI. CDR3 size: 13 residues. The V and J ends lost 2 bases and 1 base respectively, with 6 bases between them. The CDR3 reads CASSYGESYEQYF. CDR3 nucleotides: TGTGCCAGCAGTTACGGGGAATCCTACGAGCAGTACTTC.

This rearrangement joins TRBV2 to TRBJ1-2; D possibly corresponds to TRBD1 (6 bases). Germline V gives CDR1 SNHLY, CDR2 FYNNEI. There are 16 residues in the CDR3. The V and J ends lost 6 bases and 8 bases respectively, with 25 bases between them. The CDR3 region has the DNA TGTGCCAGCAGCCTCCCGGGGGGCACCTTGTCCTCCGGCTACACCTTC. The encoded protein is CASSLPGGTLSSGYTF.

The rearrangement uses TRBV2 and TRBJ2-1; 11 bases align to TRBD2. V gave up 2 bases and J gave up 7 bases; unmatched junction bases: 7. The germline V gene encodes CDR1 SNHLY and CDR2 FYNNEI. CDR3 size: 16 residues. The CDR3 coding sequence is TGTGCCAGCAGTGAATTCCTAGCGGGAGGCCAGAATGAGCAGTTCTTC. It codes for CASSEFLAGGQNEQFF.

CDR3 sequence reads: CASKGGYTEAFF. In DNA form, the CDR3 reads TGTGCCAGCAAAGGAGGGTACACTGAAGCTTTCTTT. The chain joins TRBV6-1 to TRBJ1-1; D not resolved. Between the trimmed V and J ends, which lost 7 bases and 3 bases, there was a span of 9 bases. CDR3 length equals 12 residues. Germline-derived CDR1 and CDR2 are MNHNS and SASEGT.

The J gene is TRBJ2-7, the V gene TRBV7-9; D remains unclear. The CDR3 sequence is 12 residues long. Per germline, CDR1 SEHNR and CDR2 FQNEAQ (reference sequence). Trimming left V 5 bases short and J 9 bases short, with 14 bases between. The CDR3 sequence is CASSLDNPGQYF. The CDR3 nucleotides read TGTGCCAGCAGCCTAGACAACCCCGGGCAGTACTTC.

The V gene is TRBV28, the J gene TRBJ2-7; 9 nucleotides line up with TRBD2. The germline CDR1 and CDR2 sequences are MDHEN and SYDVKM. The CDR3 runs to 16 residues. After removal of 4 bases from V and 2 bases from J, the junction contained 9 bases not matched to a gene. The CDR3: CASSSYRTSVPYEQYF. Written as DNA, the CDR3 is TGTGCCAGCAGTTCCTACCGGACTAGCGTCCCCTACGAGCAGTACTTC. Supplemented by reference TRBV28 and TRBJ2-7, the full variable domain reads DVKVTQSSRYLVKRTGEKVFLECVQDMDHENMFWYRQDPGLGLRLIYFSYDVKMKEKGDIPEGYSVSREKKERFSLILESASTNQTSMYLCASSSYRTSVPYEQYFGPGTRLTVT.

The chain carries TRBV15 and TRBJ2-2; D may be TRBD1 or TRBD2 (5 bases each). V was trimmed by 2 bases and J by 5 bases, leaving 12 bases between them. Germline V gene sequence: CDR1 LNHNV, CDR2 YYDKDF (reference sequence). This CDR3 spans 15 amino acids. The CDR3: CATSRWDEGTGELFF. Written as DNA, the CDR3 is TGTGCCACCAGCAGATGGGACGAAGGTACCGGGGAGCTGTTTTTT.

V gene TRBV5-1 combines with J gene TRBJ1-3, with D possibly being TRBD1 (6 bases). The CDR3 covers 15 residues. Germline CDR1 and CDR2: SGHRS and YFSETQ. The V and J ends lost 4 bases and 5 bases respectively, with 16 bases between them. CDR3 nucleotides: TGCGCCAGCAGCGACGGGGACATCCGTCGAAACACCATATATTTT. Translating it yields CASSDGDIRRNTIYF.

The genes are TRBV4-1 and TRBJ2-1; no definite D call. The CDR3 sequence is 13 residues long. Trimming pared 3 bases from V and 1 base from J, leaving 4 bases between. Germline V gene data show CDR1 as MGHRA and CDR2 as YSYEKL. CDR3 sequence reads: CASSHGSYNEQFF. Written as DNA, the CDR3 is TGCGCCAGCAGCCACGGGTCCTACAATGAGCAGTTCTTC.

This rearrangement joins TRBV6-5 to TRBJ2-7, with D maybe TRBD2 (5 bases). The ends were cut back, 5 bases at V and 6 bases at J, with 14 bases in the middle. Germline-derived CDR1 and CDR2 are MNHEY and SVGAGI. CDR3 length: 13 residues. CDR3 amino acids: CASSPNRGSEQYF. The CDR3 DNA reads as TGTGCCAGCAGTCCCAACCGGGGAAGCGAGCAGTACTTC.

The chain is built from TRBV4-3 and TRBJ1-3; D is perhaps TRBD1 (5 bases). Germline V gene data show CDR1 as LGHNA and CDR2 as YSLEER. With 0 bases removed from V and 12 bases from J, the gap between germline ends came to 9 bases. The CDR3 is 12 residues long. The DNA of the CDR3 is TGCGCCAGCAGCCAAGATACAGGACTCATATATTTT. As protein: CASSQDTGLIYF.

CDR3 bases: TGTGCCAGCAGCCGCCTAGACAGCTTAAATCAGCCCCAGCATTTT. It codes for CASSRLDSLNQPQHF. This chain uses TRBV7-2 with TRBJ1-5; possibly TRBD1 for D (5 bases). Germline V CDR1 and CDR2: SGHTA, FQGNSA. There are 15 residues in the CDR3. V was clipped by 5 bases and J by 4 bases, with 15 bases between them.

V gene TRBV5-1 combines with J gene TRBJ1-2, with D possibly TRBD1 on 5 matching bases. Trimming removed 4 bases from V and 7 bases from J, with 26 bases in between. Germline V CDR1 and CDR2: SGHRS, YFSETQ. The CDR3 has 17 amino acids. CDR3 nucleotides: TGCGCCAGCAGCCGAGACAGCAGCTTCCAAAACCGGGGTGGCTACACCTTC. Translating it yields CASSRDSSFQNRGGYTF. The full variable domain, rest sourced from reference TRBV5-1 and TRBJ1-2, is KAGVTQTPRYLIKTRGQQVTLSCSPISGHRSVSWYQQTPGQGLQFLFEYFSETQRNKGNFPGRFSGRQFSNSRSEMNVSTLELGDSALYLCASSRDSSFQNRGGYTFGSGTRLTVV.

The rearrangement joins TRBV28 to TRBJ2-2; D is undetermined. This CDR3 spans 14 amino acids. Germline-derived CDR1 and CDR2 are MDHEN and SYDVKM. Trimming shortened V by 5 bases and J by 4 bases, and 11 bases separated the two germline ends. The CDR3 sequence: CASSQVAFTGELFF. The CDR3 region has the DNA TGTGCCAGCAGTCAGGTCGCGTTCACCGGGGAGCTGTTTTTT.

The chain joins TRBV4-1 to TRBJ2-1, with 10 nucleotides matching TRBD2. This CDR3 contains 17 residues. V lost 1 base and J lost 6; bases outside the gene matches: 9. CDR1 MGHRA and CDR2 YSYEKL come from the germline V gene. The CDR3 bases are TGCGCCAGCAGCCAAGGGGGGTCGGCTAGCGGGAGCAATGAGCAGTTCTTC. It codes for CASSQGGSASGSNEQFF.